These 18 T cell receptor beta chains were all obtained from the same sample, sequenced in a study of CD8 T cells in Susac syndrome. With random hexamers, 0.5 to 1 ug RNA was reverse transcribed. Using its own MiXCR run on the immunoSEQ multiplex PCR reads, TCRdb lists one record per CDR3 protein. The repertoire consists of fewer than 350,000 distinct CDR3 sequences, with about 91% occurring once and the leading ten covering about 0.07%. Material: CD4+ T cells from PBMCs. These receptors came from a human donor with multiple sclerosis.

This clonotype has just one count. The rearrangement uses TRBV5-4 and TRBJ2-2; 7 bases fit TRBD1. The length of the CDR3 is 16 residues. The germline gives CDR1 SGHNT, CDR2 YYREEE (reference sequence). V was clipped by 2 bases and J by 5 bases; unmatched bases: 9. Written as DNA, the CDR3 is TGTGCCAGCAGCTTAGGGACAGACCCTACTACCGGGGAGCTGTTTTTT. It encodes CASSLGTDPTTGELFF. Based on the CDR3 plus reference TRBV5-4 and TRBJ2-2, the full variable domain is ETGVTQSPTHLIKTRGQQVTLRCSSQSGHNTVSWYQQALGQGPQFIFQYYREEENGRGNFPPRFSGLQFPNYSSELNVNALELDDSALYLCASSLGTDPTTGELFFGEGSRLTVL.

The V and J genes are TRBV20-1 and TRBJ2-3; TRBD1 aligns across 12 bases. CDR3 size: 17 residues. V lost 5 bases, J lost 2 bases, and 11 bases stayed unmatched. The germline V gene encodes CDR1 DFQATT and CDR2 SNEGSKA (reference sequence). The CDR3 is CSAHFRDRGPYTDTQYF. CDR3 bases: TGCAGTGCTCACTTCCGGGACAGGGGGCCTTACACAGATACGCAGTATTTT.

This sequence joins TRBV18 and TRBJ1-3, with D possibly TRBD1 on 5 matching bases. Trimming left V 3 bases short and J 4 bases short, with 13 bases between. The CDR3 extends over 15 amino acids. Germline loops: CDR1 KGHSH, CDR2 LQKENI. The CDR3 bases are TGTGCCAGCTCACCCCCGGGGGTAAGCGGAAACACCATATATTTT. This sequence encodes CASSPPGVSGNTIYF. Together with reference TRBV18 and TRBJ1-3, the CDR3 gives the full variable domain: NAGVMQNPRHLVRRRGQEARLRCSPMKGHSHVYWYRQLPEEGLKFMVYLQKENIIDESGMPKERFSAEFPKEGPSILRIQQVVRGDSAAYFCASSPPGVSGNTIYFGEGSWLTVV.

V and J are TRBV3-1 and TRBJ1-4, with D perhaps TRBD1 (5 bases). This CDR3 is 16 amino acids long. V was cut by 5 bases and J by 2 bases, with 15 bases left in between. Germline assignment: CDR1 LGHDT and CDR2 YNNKEL (reference sequence). The CDR3 DNA reads as TGTGCCAGCAGCGCCCAGGGAACACGCACTAATGAAAAACTGTTTTTT. Translation: CASSAQGTRTNEKLFF.

The chain combines TRBV20-1 with TRBJ2-1; TRBD2 agrees at 8 bases. CDR3 length: 15 amino acids. Germline CDR1 DFQATT, CDR2 SNEGSKA (reference sequence). The junction had 8 bases not matched to a gene; V was cut back by 0 bases and J by 7 bases. Here the CDR3 DNA reads TGCAGTGCTAGAGATGGGATGGGGACTAGTAATGAGCAGTTCTTC. The encoded protein is CSARDGMGTSNEQFF.

This chain uses TRBV11-2 with TRBJ1-2; 9 nucleotides align to TRBD1. Germline V lookup: CDR1 SGHAT, CDR2 FQNNGV. With V trimmed by 0 bases and J by 7 bases, 6 bases remained unmatched. This CDR3 has 15 amino acids. CDR3 protein: CASSLDGQGMRGYTF. DNA of the CDR3: TGTGCCAGCAGCTTAGACGGACAGGGGATGCGTGGCTACACCTTC.

J is TRBJ1-2 and V is TRBV21-1. TRBV21-1 is marked as a pseudogene. CDR3 length: 12 amino acids. The CDR3 here is CASTPSGKGYTF. In DNA, the CDR3 is TGTGCCAGCACTCCGTCGGGTAAGGGCTACACCTTC.

The chain joins TRBV7-2 to TRBJ2-3; the D is unclear. Germline V lookup: CDR1 SGHTA, CDR2 FQGNSA. The length of the CDR3 is 16 residues. CDR3 DNA sequence: TGTGCAAGTACCCTAATCGGCGGAGCCAGCACAGATACGCAGTATTTT. Its protein product is CASTLIGGASTDTQYF.

The chain is built from TRBV6-2 or TRBV6-3 and TRBJ2-1; a possible D gene is TRBD2 (5 bases). The V and J ends lost 4 bases and 7 bases respectively, with 17 bases between them. The germline V gene encodes CDR1 MNHEY and CDR2 SVGEGT. The CDR3 spans 15 residues. CDR3 sequence: CASSFYQASRNEQFF. The CDR3 DNA reads TGTGCCAGCAGTTTTTATCAGGCTAGCAGAAATGAGCAGTTCTTC.

CDR3 DNA sequence: TGCGCCAGCAGCCCGGACAGCATGCTCATGAACACTGAAGCTTTCTTT. It yields the protein CASSPDSMLMNTEAFF. V gene TRBV5-1 combines with J gene TRBJ1-1, with a possible D match to TRBD1 (6 bases). This CDR3 region has 16 residues. V lost 4 bases and J lost 0, with 16 bases in between. Looked up from germline, CDR1 is SGHRS and CDR2 is YFSETQ.

The chain has TRBV5-1 and TRBJ1-2, with D unclear. The V gene's germline CDR1 is SGHRS and CDR2 YFSETQ. The V end was cut by 0 bases, the J end by 6 bases, with 12 bases between. The CDR3 has 14 residues. CDR3 DNA sequence: TGCGCCAGCAGCTTGGCAGGATTTGGCGATGGCTACACCTTC. Its protein is CASSLAGFGDGYTF.

The chain links TRBV5-1 to TRBJ2-3; 10 bases are shared with TRBD2. The germline V gene encodes CDR1 SGHRS and CDR2 YFSETQ. This CDR3 comprises 16 residues. The V segment lost 0 bases and the J segment 6 bases; nucleotides outside the gene matches: 7. The CDR3 here is CASSLASGGARDTQYF. CDR3 DNA: TGCGCCAGCAGCTTGGCAAGCGGGGGGGCCCGGGATACGCAGTATTTT.

The chain couples TRBV10-3 to TRBJ2-5; unclear D gene. The CDR3 covers 12 residues. The germline V gene encodes CDR1 ENHRY and CDR2 SYGVKD. Between the trimmed V and J ends, which lost 5 bases and 1 base, there was a span of 5 bases. The DNA of the CDR3 is TGTGCCATCAGTCCGGGCCAAGAGACCCAGTACTTC. Translating it yields CAISPGQETQYF.

The chain uses TRBV20-1 and TRBJ2-1; the match to TRBD2 covers 9 bases. With 8 bases clipped from V and 0 bases from J, the junction kept 8 bases outside the gene matches. The germline V gene encodes CDR1 DFQATT and CDR2 SNEGSKA (reference sequence). The CDR3 covers 15 residues. CDR3 coding DNA: TGCAGTATCTCTAGCGGGGAGAGCTCCTACAATGAGCAGTTCTTC. Its translation: CSISSGESSYNEQFF.

V and J are TRBV25-1 and TRBJ1-2, with no clear D. Germline CDR1 is MGHDK and CDR2 is SYGVNS. CDR3 length equals 14 residues. Trimming left V 4 bases short and J 0 bases short, with 9 bases between. In nucleotides, the CDR3 is TGTGCCAGCAGTGCGGCTAGAGCTAACTATGGCTACACCTTC. This gives the protein CASSAARANYGYTF.

The chain has TRBV5-1 and TRBJ2-2; TRBD2 aligns across 8 bases. CDR3 length equals 16 residues. V was clipped by 4 bases and J by 7 bases; unmatched bases: 12. The germline CDR1 and CDR2 sequences are SGHRS and YFSETQ. CDR3 sequence: CASSRTSTTTGGELFF. CDR3 DNA sequence: TGCGCCAGCAGCCGGACTAGCACCACGACGGGCGGGGAGCTGTTTTTT.

The V and J genes are TRBV15 and TRBJ1-1; D remains ambiguous. V was trimmed by 2 bases and J by 2 bases, leaving 0 bases between them. The V gene's germline CDR1 is LNHNV and CDR2 YYDKDF (reference sequence). The CDR3 is 11 amino acids. The CDR3 DNA reads as TGTGCCACCAGCAGAAACACTGAAGCTTTCTTT. This sequence encodes CATSRNTEAFF.

The chain joins TRBV7-2 to TRBJ2-2, with 7 bases lining up with TRBD2. V was clipped by 5 bases and J by 7 bases; unmatched bases: 22. The CDR3 contains 19 residues. In germline, CDR1 is SGHTA, CDR2 FQGNSA. The CDR3 sequence is CASSRAPMAGVVNNGELFF. CDR3 coding DNA: TGTGCCAGCAGCCGAGCTCCCATGGCGGGAGTGGTAAATAACGGGGAGCTGTTTTTT.